The 4 T cell receptor beta chains below were found in one sample sequenced in a study of T cell repertoires in cytomegalovirus infection. Antigens for these TCRs are unknown. TCRdb ran MiXCR on the reads and lists one entry per CDR3 protein. The sample includes 700,000 to 950,000 distinct CDR3 sequences, about 33% of them seen just once. The sample was cultured CD8+ T cells from PBMCs, taken from culture after CMV antigen stimulation. The receptor set was obtained from a human donor in good health (CMV status not recorded). Some clones in this sample may be carry-over from other donors' samples.

This clonotype was counted a few times. The chain carries TRBV25-1 and TRBJ1-1, with D possibly matching TRBD1 (6 bases). Trimming left V 1 base short and J 4 bases short, with 10 bases between. The CDR3 totals 14 residues. Germline V gene sequence: CDR1 MGHDK, CDR2 SYGVNS. CDR3 nucleotide sequence: TGTGCCAGCAGTGAATTCAGGGGCGCCACTGAAGCTTTCTTT. Its protein product is CASSEFRGATEAFF.

The rearrangement links TRBV7-6 to TRBJ2-5; D not resolved. There are 14 residues in the CDR3. V shed 5 bases and J shed 1 base, with 11 bases lying between them. The germline CDR1 and CDR2 sequences are SGHVS and FNYEAQ. CDR3 nucleotides: TGTGCCAGCAGCCGTACAAGGGCCCAAGAGACCCAGTACTTC. It encodes CASSRTRAQETQYF.

This clonotype has a handful of counts. The chain joins TRBV4-1 to TRBJ1-2; D unresolved. The V gene lost 1 base and the J gene lost 2 bases, with 11 bases spanning the gap. The CDR3 contains 15 residues. Germline V gene sequence: CDR1 MGHRA, CDR2 YSYEKL. The CDR3 region is CASSQGGRGNYGYTF. For the CDR3, the DNA is TGCGCCAGCAGCCAAGGTGGGAGAGGGAACTATGGCTACACCTTC.

This clonotype was counted a single time. V gene TRBV5-4 combines with J gene TRBJ1-2; TRBD1 is a possible D gene (6 bases). Germline lookup yields CDR1 SGHNT and CDR2 YYREEE (reference sequence). This CDR3 is built from 14 residues. Trimming removed 0 bases from V and 3 bases from J, with 9 bases in between. The CDR3 loop reads CASSLGWTDYGYTF. Written as DNA, the CDR3 is TGTGCCAGCAGCTTGGGTTGGACAGACTATGGCTACACCTTC.